The sequence of this T cell receptor beta chain was determined in a study of cytotoxic CD8 clonotypes in ibrutinib-treated CLL. In the study overall: Each sample contained, on average, just over 250,000 productive templates and tens of thousands of productive rearrangements.

TCRdb's table, derived via immunoSEQ multiplex PCR, lists solely in-frame clones and lacks some. The sample lists 200,000 to 250,000 clones, 70% seen once, with 5.5% to 7% in the top ten. Germline values: CDR1 ENHRY, CDR2 SYGVKD. This CDR3 region has 12 residues. Trimming removed 6 bases at V and 0 bases at J, with 6 bases between. This chain connects TRBV10-3 to TRBJ2-7; possibly TRBD1 for D (5 bases). This TCR was recovered from a human donor with chronic lymphocytic leukemia. The sample here was PBMCs, taken after 12 months of ibrutinib treatment. The CDR3 loop reads CAIRGVSYEQYF. The CDR3 DNA is TGTGCCATCAGAGGGGTCTCCTACGAGCAGTACTTC.